This TCR beta chain was profiled in a study of blood T cell repertoires in COVID-19. Turning to the study itself: PBMCs, B-cell-depleted T cells, or T cells were the source of the cDNA or gDNA that made up the material.

V was shortened by 7 bases and J by 8 bases, with 14 bases between the two germline ends. The CDR3 is made up of 12 amino acids. The data were produced by immunoSEQ multiplex PCR, yet TCRdb's version contains in-frame clones alone and is incomplete. Of 150,000 or so clones listed, about four fifths were seen once; the top ten hold 7.5% to 9.5%. What was sequenced was peripheral blood. V and J are TRBV12-3 or TRBV12-4 and TRBJ1-2, with D perhaps TRBD1 (6 bases). The sequence came from a human donor with acute or convalescent COVID-19. The donor label of this sample is uncertain. CDR3 DNA sequence: TGTGCCAGCACAAACAGGGTCGGGGGCTACACCTTC. This translates into CASTNRVGGYTF.